This T cell receptor beta chain emerged from a study of cytomegalovirus exposure and HLA in healthy donors. PCR used 60 Vbeta primers and 13 Jbeta primers. Here immunoSEQ multiplex PCR was the method, and the copy in TCRdb shows in-frame clones only, minus some. The sample holds about 140,000 clones, 65% to 85% seen once. Trimming removed 4 bases from V and 0 bases from J; junction bases left unmatched: 10. Germline V gene sequence: CDR1 MDHEN, CDR2 SYDVKM. The CDR3 consists of 18 residues. This clonotype was obtained from a woman between 35 and 50 years old in good health and CMV-seropositive. The chain has TRBV28 and TRBJ1-5; 9 positions agree with TRBD1. The specimen was PBMCs. CDR3 in amino acids: CASSWRQGGLDSNQPQHF. The DNA for the CDR3 is TGTGCCAGCAGTTGGAGACAGGGGGGTTTGGATAGCAATCAGCCCCAGCATTTT.